In its sample, the clone carrying this T cell receptor (beta chain) was seen many times. What it binds is not known. These data belong to a study of T cells in Graves' hyperthyroidism and ophthalmopathy. The study, taken as a whole, reports: Ophthalmopathy was told apart from stable hyperthyroidism by a 13 V-J model. Progression to ophthalmopathy was predicted a median of roughly 6.8 months early.

What was amplified from RNA transcripts were TCR beta CDR3 regions. First-round RT-PCR targeting the TCR CDR3 was performed with the HTBI primer set. TCRdb itself ran the multiplex PCR reads through MiXCR, one entry per CDR3 protein. This table holds over 300,000 distinct CDR3 sequences, more than 11% found once. Calling Graves' hyperthyroidism stable meant ophthalmopathy did not progress within 18 months. Source material for PBMCs was about 10 ml fresh peripheral blood. Per germline, CDR1 SGHRS and CDR2 YFSETQ. This CDR3 region has 14 residues. V was clipped by 0 bases and J by 8 bases, with 11 bases between them.

This receptor was obtained from a woman aged 55 to 70 with Graves' hyperthyroidism. Sequenced input: blood. The chain employs TRBV5-1 and TRBJ1-4; D gene uncertain. The CDR3 nucleotides read TGCGCCAGCAGCTTGGCCCCCCGGCAGGAAAAACTGTTTTTT. Translation: CASSLAPRQEKLFF.